These 22 T cell receptor beta chains originate from one sample sequenced in a study of a mutant IDH1 vaccine in newly diagnosed glioma. Libraries were prepared by immunoSEQ multiplex PCR; TCRdb keeps only in-frame clonotypes and omits some of them. Here the sample spans 25,000 to 35,000 clones, 88% being singletons. Described time point: baseline, week 1 (first vaccination visit). The treatment was: pre-vaccination baseline after standard-of-care therapy. Material: PBMCs, obtained from a glioma patient treated with radiotherapy, temozolomide or both. Receptors originate from a woman aged 40-49 years with glioma.

The chain employs TRBV19 and TRBJ2-7; 9 nucleotides align to TRBD1. The CDR3 totals 17 residues. Germline V lookup: CDR1 LNHDA, CDR2 SQIVND (reference sequence). Losses at the gene ends were 5 bases for V and 5 bases for J; bases not matched to a gene: 16. The CDR3 reads CASSRETGRTGADEQYF. The CDR3 DNA reads TGTGCCAGTAGTCGCGAGACGGGGCGGACAGGGGCTGACGAGCAGTACTTC. The variable domain in full, with the rest retrieved from reference TRBV19 and TRBJ2-7, is DGGITQSPKYLFRKEGQNVTLSCEQNLNHDAMYWYRQDPGQGLRLIYYSQIVNDFQKGDIAEGYSVSREKKESFPLTVTSAQKNPTAFYLCASSRETGRTGADEQYFGPGTRLTVT.

This clone showed up just once. This rearrangement joins TRBV11-2 to TRBJ2-3; 7 nucleotides match TRBD2. Germline lookup yields CDR1 SGHAT and CDR2 FQNNGV. The CDR3 length is 17 residues. The junction had 11 bases not matched to a gene; V was cut back by 4 bases and J by 1 base. Written as DNA, the CDR3 is TGTGCCAGCAGCTCCCCAGCCGGGGGGATCGGCACAGATACGCAGTATTTT. Its translation: CASSSPAGGIGTDTQYF.

The chain employs TRBV9 and TRBJ2-1; 12 nucleotides match TRBD2. The germline gives CDR1 SGDLS, CDR2 YYNGEE. The CDR3 covers 15 residues. With 3 bases clipped from V and 5 bases from J, the junction kept 3 bases outside the gene matches. The CDR3 bases are TGTGCCAGCAGCGCTAGCGGGAGGGCGGACAATGAGCAGTTCTTC. It codes for CASSASGRADNEQFF.

The chain employs TRBV4-2 and TRBJ2-2; perhaps TRBD1 as D (6 bases). Germline V lookup: CDR1 LGHNA, CDR2 YNFKEQ. The CDR3 has 16 amino acids. The V end was cut by 0 bases, the J end by 6 bases, with 14 bases between. CDR3 bases: TGTGCCAGCAGCCAAGATAGCGCCCACAGGGCCGGGGAGCTGTTTTTT. As protein: CASSQDSAHRAGELFF.

The chain recombines TRBV7-2 with TRBJ2-7, with 10 bases matching TRBD1. CDR3 length equals 13 residues. From germline, CDR1 is SGHTA and CDR2 FQGNSA. Germline trimming cut 5 bases from V and 7 bases from J; bases unmatched to any gene: 5. CDR3 loop: CASSPGQGREQYF. In nucleotides, the CDR3 is TGTGCCAGCAGCCCGGGACAGGGGCGGGAGCAGTACTTC. Supplemented by reference TRBV7-2 and TRBJ2-7, the full variable domain reads GAGVSQSPSNKVTEKGKDVELRCDPISGHTALYWYRQSLGQGLEFLIYFQGNSAPDKSGLPSDRFSAERTGGSVSTLTIQRTQQEDSAVYLCASSPGQGREQYFGPGTRLTVT.

The V call is TRBV2, the J call TRBJ2-4; D ambiguous. Germline loops: CDR1 SNHLY, CDR2 FYNNEI. The V and J ends lost 3 bases and 7 bases respectively, with 13 bases between them. CDR3 length: 14 residues. DNA for the CDR3: TGTGCCAGCAGTGAGTGGTCCCTGGGGAACATTCAGTACTTC. Residues: CASSEWSLGNIQYF.

This clone was counted a single time. The genes are TRBV5-6 and TRBJ2-2; D is undetermined. The germline CDR1 and CDR2 sequences are SGHDT and YYEEEE. Trimming cost V 2 bases and J 7 bases, with 9 bases left between them. The CDR3 totals 13 residues. CDR3 coding DNA: TGTGCCAGCAGCTTTGGCGTGGACGGGGAGCTGTTTTTT. Amino acids: CASSFGVDGELFF.

This clone appeared once. The rearrangement joins TRBV2 to TRBJ1-1, with a weak D call TRBD1 (6 bases). The CDR3 extends over 13 amino acids. V was trimmed by 6 bases and J by 2 bases, leaving 10 bases between them. The germline V gene encodes CDR1 SNHLY and CDR2 FYNNEI. The CDR3 is CASSQDSNTEAFF. CDR3 nucleotide sequence: TGTGCCAGCAGCCAGGACAGTAACACTGAAGCTTTCTTT. Filled out from reference TRBV2 and TRBJ1-1, the complete variable domain reads EPEVTQTPSHQVTQMGQEVILRCVPISNHLYFYWYRQILGQKVEFLVSFYNNEISEKSEIFDDQFSVERPDGSNFTLKIRSTKLEDSAMYFCASSQDSNTEAFFGQGTRLTVV.

This chain connects TRBV9 to TRBJ2-2; a weak D match, TRBD2 (5 bases). Per germline, CDR1 SGDLS and CDR2 YYNGEE. The CDR3 covers 17 residues. With 0 bases removed from V and 3 bases from J, the gap between germline ends came to 15 bases. The CDR3 region has the DNA TGTGCCAGCAGCGTAGCGGGATCCAACGCCTACACCGGGGAGCTGTTTTTT. Translation gives CASSVAGSNAYTGELFF.

The CDR3 DNA is TGTGCCAGTACGTGGAGAAGTGGGGGGGGCGCAGATACGCAGTATTTT. Translating it yields CASTWRSGGGADTQYF. The chain joins TRBV19 to TRBJ2-3; a possible D gene is TRBD2 (7 bases). V lost 7 bases and J 4 bases, leaving 21 bases between the germline ends. Germline V gene data show CDR1 as LNHDA and CDR2 as SQIVND (reference sequence). The CDR3 runs to 16 residues.

The chain carries TRBV30 and TRBJ2-5; perhaps D is TRBD1 or TRBD2 (5 bases each). Deletions cut 5 bases from V and 7 bases from J, with 8 bases between. This CDR3 comprises 10 residues. Germline V gene data show CDR1 as GTSNPN and CDR2 as SVGIG (reference sequence). For the CDR3, the DNA is TGTGCCTGGGGGACCGGGACCCAGTACTTC. This gives the protein CAWGTGTQYF.

The chain couples TRBV30 to TRBJ1-1, with D unclear. Trimming shortened V by 3 bases and J by 8 bases, and 13 bases separated the two germline ends. Germline CDR1 reads GTSNPN; CDR2 reads SVGIG (reference sequence). The CDR3 sequence is 12 residues long. For the CDR3, the DNA is TGTGCCTGGAGCCTCTTTTCCATGGAAGCTTTCTTT. Residues: CAWSLFSMEAFF.

The chain carries TRBV10-3 and TRBJ2-7; no clear D gene. V was shortened by 0 bases and J by 9 bases, with 12 bases between the two germline ends. This CDR3 has 13 residues. Germline-derived CDR1 and CDR2 are ENHRY and SYGVKD. CDR3 amino acids: CAISESLDRRQYF. CDR3 DNA: TGTGCCATCAGTGAGTCGTTGGACCGCCGGCAGTACTTC.

The chain employs TRBV6-5 and TRBJ2-2; no reliable D call. Per germline, CDR1 MNHEY and CDR2 SVGAGI. The CDR3 contains 13 residues. V gave up 6 bases and J gave up 0 bases, with 5 bases separating them. CDR3: CASRATNTGELFF. CDR3 DNA sequence: TGTGCCAGCAGGGCCACGAACACCGGGGAGCTGTTTTTT.

This rearrangement joins TRBV6-1 to TRBJ1-6; tentative D call: TRBD1 (5 bases). V was cut by 8 bases and J by 7 bases, with 15 bases left in between. The length of the CDR3 is 14 residues. Germline V gene lookup returns CDR1 MNHNS and CDR2 SASEGT. CDR3 coding DNA: TGTGCCAGCGGGGGGAGGGTAGACAATTCACCCCTCCACTTT. Its translation: CASGGRVDNSPLHF.

The chain is built from TRBV6-6 and TRBJ1-2; 7 bases map to TRBD1. J was trimmed by 8 bases and V by 6 bases; bases with no gene match: 6. Germline V gene lookup returns CDR1 MNHNY and CDR2 SVGAGI (reference sequence). The CDR3 length is 12 residues. CDR3 sequence: CASRSTGNGYTF. CDR3 sequence (DNA): TGTGCCAGCAGATCGACAGGGAACGGCTACACCTTC.

The J gene is TRBJ1-3, the V gene TRBV28; TRBD1 matches 8 bases. Unmatched junction bases numbered 0, after V lost 3 bases and J lost 2 bases. The CDR3 spans 14 residues. Germline lookup yields CDR1 MDHEN and CDR2 SYDVKM. In nucleotides, the CDR3 is TGTGCCAGCAGTTTCAGGGGGCCTGGAAACACCATATATTTT. Protein: CASSFRGPGNTIYF.

The V gene is TRBV6-5, the J gene TRBJ1-6, with TRBD1 matching 7 bases. The V gene end was trimmed by 0 bases and the J gene end by 7 bases; junction bases not matched to a gene: 3. This CDR3 is 15 amino acids long. CDR1 is MNHEY, CDR2 SVGAGI, per germline. CDR3 protein: CASSYSDRTNSPLHF. The CDR3 DNA sequence: TGTGCCAGCAGTTACTCGGACAGGACAAATTCACCCCTCCACTTT.

J is TRBJ2-5 and V is TRBV4-1; no definite D call. CDR1 and CDR2 (germline): MGHRA, YSYEKL. The CDR3 runs 13 residues. V was shortened by 1 base and J by 7 bases, with 10 bases between the two germline ends. In nucleotides, the CDR3 is TGCGCCAGCAGCCAAGGAGGACGGATGACCCAGTACTTC. Translated, it gives CASSQGGRMTQYF.

A few counts support this clone. V gene TRBV7-2 combines with J gene TRBJ1-1, with a tentative D call TRBD1 (5 bases). Germline lookup yields CDR1 SGHTA and CDR2 FQGNSA. This CDR3 spans 16 amino acids. V was clipped by 0 bases and J by 0 bases, with 11 bases between them. In DNA form, the CDR3 reads TGTGCCAGCAGCTTAGCCGGGGGAGGGATGAACACTGAAGCTTTCTTT. Its protein is CASSLAGGGMNTEAFF.

This chain connects TRBV29-1 to TRBJ2-1, with 12 bases matching TRBD2. Germline trimming cut 5 bases from V and 0 bases from J; bases unmatched to any gene: 17. Germline CDR1 is SQVTM and CDR2 is ANQGSEA. This CDR3 region has 20 residues. CDR3: CSVLGAWTSGAKSSYNEQFF. DNA for the CDR3: TGCAGCGTTCTTGGGGCCTGGACTAGCGGGGCCAAAAGCTCCTACAATGAGCAGTTCTTC.

The chain carries TRBV5-1 and TRBJ2-2; D gene uncertain. Trimming pared 4 bases from V and 2 bases from J, leaving 9 bases between. This CDR3 spans 14 amino acids. Germline V lookup: CDR1 SGHRS, CDR2 YFSETQ. The CDR3 loop reads CASSGWENTGELFF. The DNA for the CDR3 is TGCGCCAGCAGCGGTTGGGAAAACACCGGGGAGCTGTTTTTT.